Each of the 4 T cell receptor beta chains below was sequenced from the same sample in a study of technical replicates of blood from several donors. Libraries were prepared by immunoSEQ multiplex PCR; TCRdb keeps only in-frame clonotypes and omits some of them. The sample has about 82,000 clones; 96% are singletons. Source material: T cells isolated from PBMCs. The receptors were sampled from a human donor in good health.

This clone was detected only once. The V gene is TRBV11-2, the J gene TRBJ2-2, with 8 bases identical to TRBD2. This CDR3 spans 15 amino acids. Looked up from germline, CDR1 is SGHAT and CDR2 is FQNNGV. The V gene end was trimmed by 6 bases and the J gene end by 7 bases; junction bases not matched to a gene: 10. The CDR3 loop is CASRSLRTSRGELFF. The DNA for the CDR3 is TGTGCCAGCAGATCTTTACGGACTAGCCGCGGGGAGCTGTTTTTT.

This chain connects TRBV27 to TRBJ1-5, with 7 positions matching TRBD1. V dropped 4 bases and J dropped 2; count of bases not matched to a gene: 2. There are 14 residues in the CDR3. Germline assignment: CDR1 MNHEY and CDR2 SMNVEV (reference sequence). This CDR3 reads CASSSTGRNQPQHF. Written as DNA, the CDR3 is TGTGCCAGCAGTTCGACAGGGCGCAATCAGCCCCAGCATTTT.

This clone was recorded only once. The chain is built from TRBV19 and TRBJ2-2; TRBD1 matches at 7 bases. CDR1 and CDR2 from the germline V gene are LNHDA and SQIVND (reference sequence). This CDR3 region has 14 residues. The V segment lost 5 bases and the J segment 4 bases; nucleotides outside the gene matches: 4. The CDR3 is CASSRDRLTGELFF. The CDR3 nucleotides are TGTGCCAGTAGTCGGGACAGACTCACCGGGGAGCTGTTTTTT.

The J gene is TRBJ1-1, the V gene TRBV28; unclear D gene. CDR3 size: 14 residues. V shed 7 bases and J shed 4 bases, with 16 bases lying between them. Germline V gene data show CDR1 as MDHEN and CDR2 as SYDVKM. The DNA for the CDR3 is TGTGCCAGCACCCCCCCAGGCTCAATCACTGAAGCTTTCTTT. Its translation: CASTPPGSITEAFF.